This T cell receptor beta chain was retrieved from a study of patients and donors after allogeneic stem cell transplantation. This clonotype was observed many times. TCRdb analysed the RT-PCR reads with MiXCR anew, one entry per CDR3 protein. The sample contains about 230,000 distinct CDR3 sequences, 14% of which appear only once. From germline, CDR1 is SQVTM and CDR2 ANQGSEA. This CDR3 is 13 amino acids long. The V and J ends lost 5 bases and 4 bases respectively, with 14 bases between them. The specimen sequenced was blood, either unsorted or a sorted T cell fraction (not recorded which). The sequence was collected from a human donor who was either an allogeneic HSCT recipient or a stem cell or donor lymphocyte infusion donor (not recorded which). It is not recorded whose cells these are; they may come from a transplant donor. The gene calls are TRBV29-1 and TRBJ2-5; the D gene is possibly TRBD1 (6 bases). CDR3: CSVPQGRAETQYF. CDR3 nucleotide sequence: TGCAGCGTTCCTCAGGGGCGGGCAGAGACCCAGTACTTC. Drawing the rest from reference TRBV29-1 and TRBJ2-5, the complete variable domain is SAVISQKPSRDICQRGTSLTIQCQVDSQVTMMFWYRQQPGQSLTLIATANQGSEATYESGFVIDKFPISRPNLTFSTLTVSNMSPEDSSIYLCSVPQGRAETQYFGPGTRLLVL.